The TCR beta chain under discussion was sequenced for a study of blood T cell repertoires in COVID-19. On the study more broadly: Specimens from acute and convalescent COVID-19 originated in the United States, Italy and Spain. Sources were T cells, B-cell-depleted T cells, or PBMCs; the material itself was cDNA or gDNA.

The sample holds a few counts of this clone. The germline V gene encodes CDR1 SGHRS and CDR2 YFSETQ. The CDR3 sequence is 13 residues long. The V end was cut by 4 bases, the J end by 4 bases, with 9 bases between. In the authors' methods: Reference gene primer amplification gave estimated nucleated cell counts. Here immunoSEQ multiplex PCR was the method, and the copy in TCRdb shows in-frame clones only, minus some. V and J calls and clone size come straight from that table; D and trimming were deduced from the DNA. The top ten clones hold just under 3% of a sample with about 70,000 clones, about 85% of them seen once.

Sequences were obtained from peripheral blood. The J gene is TRBJ1-3, the V gene TRBV5-1; D remains ambiguous. The sequence was obtained from a man at least 80 years old with acute or convalescent COVID-19. This CDR3 is CASSEGHGNTIYF. The CDR3 DNA reads as TGCGCCAGCAGCGAGGGCCACGGAAACACCATATATTTT.